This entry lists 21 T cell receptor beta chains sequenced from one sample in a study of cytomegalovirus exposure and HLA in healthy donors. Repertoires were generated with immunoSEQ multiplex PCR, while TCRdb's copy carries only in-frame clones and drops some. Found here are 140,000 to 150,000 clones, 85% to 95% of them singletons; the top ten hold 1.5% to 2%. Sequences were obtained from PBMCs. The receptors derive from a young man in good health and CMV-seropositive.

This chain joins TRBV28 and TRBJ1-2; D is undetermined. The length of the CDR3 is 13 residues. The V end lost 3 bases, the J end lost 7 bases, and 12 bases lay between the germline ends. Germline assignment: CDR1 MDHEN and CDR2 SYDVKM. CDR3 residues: CASSLRSYSGYTF. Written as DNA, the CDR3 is TGTGCCAGCAGTTTGAGGTCCTACTCTGGCTACACCTTC.

CDR3 nucleotides: TGTGCCAGCAGGCCCGGGACAGGAAGCAATCAGCCCCAGCATTTT. This codes for CASRPGTGSNQPQHF. The chain uses TRBV2 and TRBJ1-5, with 8 bases lining up with TRBD1. The CDR3 spans 15 residues. The germline CDR1 and CDR2 sequences are SNHLY and FYNNEI. Unmatched junction bases numbered 5, after V lost 6 bases and J lost 1 base.

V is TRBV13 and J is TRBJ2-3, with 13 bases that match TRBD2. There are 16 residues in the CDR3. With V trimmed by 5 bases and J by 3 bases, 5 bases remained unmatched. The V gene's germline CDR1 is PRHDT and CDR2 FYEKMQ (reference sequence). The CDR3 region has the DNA TGTGCCAGCAGCACCGGACTAGCGGGAGCAACAGATACGCAGTATTTT. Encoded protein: CASSTGLAGATDTQYF. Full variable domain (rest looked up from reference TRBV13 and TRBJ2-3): AAGVIQSPRHLIKEKRETATLKCYPIPRHDTVYWYQQGPGQDPQFLISFYEKMQSDKGSIPDRFSAQQFSDYHSELNMSSLELGDSALYFCASSTGLAGATDTQYFGPGTRLTVL.

CDR3 amino acids: CASSLGTPVTYEQYF. CDR3 sequence (DNA): TGTGCCAGCAGTTTAGGGACACCAGTAACCTACGAGCAGTACTTC. V is TRBV28 and J is TRBJ2-7; D perhaps matches TRBD1 (6 bases). This CDR3 region has 15 residues. V lost 2 bases to trimming and J lost 2 bases, with 13 bases between them. Germline CDR1 reads MDHEN; CDR2 reads SYDVKM. Variable domain in full (rest from reference TRBV28 and TRBJ2-7): DVKVTQSSRYLVKRTGEKVFLECVQDMDHENMFWYRQDPGLGLRLIYFSYDVKMKEKGDIPEGYSVSREKKERFSLILESASTNQTSMYLCASSLGTPVTYEQYFGPGTRLTVT.

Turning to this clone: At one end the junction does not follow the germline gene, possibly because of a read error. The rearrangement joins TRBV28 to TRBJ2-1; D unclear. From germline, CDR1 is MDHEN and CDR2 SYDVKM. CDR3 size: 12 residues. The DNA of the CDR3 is TGTGCCAGCAGCCCGGTAGAGTCCGAGCGGTTCTTC. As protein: CASSPVESERFF.

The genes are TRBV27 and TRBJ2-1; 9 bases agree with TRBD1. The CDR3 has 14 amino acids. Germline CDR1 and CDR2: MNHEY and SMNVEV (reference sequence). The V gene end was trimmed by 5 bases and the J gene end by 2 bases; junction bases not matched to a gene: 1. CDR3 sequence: CASSTGGPYNEQFF. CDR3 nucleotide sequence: TGTGCCAGCAGTACAGGGGGCCCCTACAATGAGCAGTTCTTC.

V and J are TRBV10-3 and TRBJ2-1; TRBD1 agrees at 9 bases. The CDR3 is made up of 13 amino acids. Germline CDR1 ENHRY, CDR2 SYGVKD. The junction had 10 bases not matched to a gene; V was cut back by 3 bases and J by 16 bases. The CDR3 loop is CAISDPWDREYFF. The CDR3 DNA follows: TGTGCCATCAGTGACCCATGGGACAGGGAATATTTCTTC.

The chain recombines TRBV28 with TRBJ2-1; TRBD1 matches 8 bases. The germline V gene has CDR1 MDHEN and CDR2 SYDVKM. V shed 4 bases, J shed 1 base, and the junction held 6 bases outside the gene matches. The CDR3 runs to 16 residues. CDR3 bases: TGTGCCAGCAGTTCATCCAGGGGGCCATCCTACAATGAGCAGTTCTTC. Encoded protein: CASSSSRGPSYNEQFF. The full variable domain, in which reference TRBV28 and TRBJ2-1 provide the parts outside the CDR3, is DVKVTQSSRYLVKRTGEKVFLECVQDMDHENMFWYRQDPGLGLRLIYFSYDVKMKEKGDIPEGYSVSREKKERFSLILESASTNQTSMYLCASSSSRGPSYNEQFFGPGTRLTVL.

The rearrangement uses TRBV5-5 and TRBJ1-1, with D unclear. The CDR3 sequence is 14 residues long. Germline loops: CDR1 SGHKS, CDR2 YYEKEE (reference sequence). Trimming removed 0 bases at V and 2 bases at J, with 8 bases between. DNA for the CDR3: TGTGCCAGCAGCTTGGATCCGGGTAACACTGAAGCTTTCTTT. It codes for CASSLDPGNTEAFF.

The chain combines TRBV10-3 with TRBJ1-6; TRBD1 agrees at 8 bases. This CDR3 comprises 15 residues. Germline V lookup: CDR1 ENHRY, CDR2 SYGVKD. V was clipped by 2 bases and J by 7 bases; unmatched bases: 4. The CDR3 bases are TGTGCCATCAGTGAGAGGACAGGGATGAATTCACCCCTCCACTTT. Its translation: CAISERTGMNSPLHF.

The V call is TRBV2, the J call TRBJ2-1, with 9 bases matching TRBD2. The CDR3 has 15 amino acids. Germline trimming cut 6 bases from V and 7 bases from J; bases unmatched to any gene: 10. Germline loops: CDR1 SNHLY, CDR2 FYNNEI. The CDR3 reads CASRTDRGGGNEQFF. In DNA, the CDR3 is TGTGCCAGCAGGACAGACCGCGGGGGGGGAAATGAGCAGTTCTTC.

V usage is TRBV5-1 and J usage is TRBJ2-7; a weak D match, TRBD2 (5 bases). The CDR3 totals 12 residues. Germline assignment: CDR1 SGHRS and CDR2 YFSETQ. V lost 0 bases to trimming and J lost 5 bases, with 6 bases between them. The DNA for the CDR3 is TGCGCCAGCAGCTTGGGGCGGGACGAGCAGTACTTC. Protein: CASSLGRDEQYF. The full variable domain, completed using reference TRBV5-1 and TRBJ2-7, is KAGVTQTPRYLIKTRGQQVTLSCSPISGHRSVSWYQQTPGQGLQFLFEYFSETQRNKGNFPGRFSGRQFSNSRSEMNVSTLELGDSALYLCASSLGRDEQYFGPGTRLTVT.

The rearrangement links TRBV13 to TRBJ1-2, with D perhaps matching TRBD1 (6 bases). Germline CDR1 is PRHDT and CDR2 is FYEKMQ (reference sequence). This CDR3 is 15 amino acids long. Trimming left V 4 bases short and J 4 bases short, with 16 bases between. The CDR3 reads CASSSGLRGSYGYTF. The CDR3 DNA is TGTGCCAGCAGCTCAGGGCTCAGGGGAAGCTATGGCTACACCTTC.

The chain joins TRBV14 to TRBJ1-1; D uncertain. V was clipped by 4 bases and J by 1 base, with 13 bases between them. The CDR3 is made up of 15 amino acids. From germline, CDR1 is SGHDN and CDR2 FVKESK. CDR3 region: CASSPRRTWNTEAFF. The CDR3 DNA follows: TGTGCCAGCAGCCCACGGAGGACGTGGAACACTGAAGCTTTCTTT. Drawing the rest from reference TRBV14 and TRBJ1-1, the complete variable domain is EAGVTQFPSHSVIEKGQTVTLRCDPISGHDNLYWYRRVMGKEIKFLLHFVKESKQDESGMPNNRFLAERTGGTYSTLKVQPAELEDSGVYFCASSPRRTWNTEAFFGQGTRLTVV.

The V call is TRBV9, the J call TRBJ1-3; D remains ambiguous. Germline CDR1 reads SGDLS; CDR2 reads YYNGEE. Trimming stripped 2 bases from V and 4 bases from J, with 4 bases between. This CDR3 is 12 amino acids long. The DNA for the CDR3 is TGTGCCAGCAGCGTGGAGGGAAACACCATATATTTT. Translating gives CASSVEGNTIYF.

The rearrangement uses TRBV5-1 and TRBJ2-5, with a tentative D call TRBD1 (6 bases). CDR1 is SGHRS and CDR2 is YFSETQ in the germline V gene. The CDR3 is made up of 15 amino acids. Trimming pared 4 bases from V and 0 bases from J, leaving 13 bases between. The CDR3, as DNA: TGCGCCAGCAGCACCGGACAGCCTTACCAAGAGACCCAGTACTTC. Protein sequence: CASSTGQPYQETQYF.

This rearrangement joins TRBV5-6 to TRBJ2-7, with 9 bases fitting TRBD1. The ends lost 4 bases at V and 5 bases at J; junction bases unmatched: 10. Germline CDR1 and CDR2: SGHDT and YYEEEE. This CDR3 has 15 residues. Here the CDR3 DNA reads TGTGCCAGCAGCATTGGGGACAGGGACATCCACGAGCAGTACTTC. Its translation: CASSIGDRDIHEQYF. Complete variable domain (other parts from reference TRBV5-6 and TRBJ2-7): DAGVTQSPTHLIKTRGQQVTLRCSPKSGHDTVSWYQQALGQGPQFIFQYYEEEERQRGNFPDRFSGHQFPNYSSELNVNALLLGDSALYLCASSIGDRDIHEQYFGPGTRLTVT.

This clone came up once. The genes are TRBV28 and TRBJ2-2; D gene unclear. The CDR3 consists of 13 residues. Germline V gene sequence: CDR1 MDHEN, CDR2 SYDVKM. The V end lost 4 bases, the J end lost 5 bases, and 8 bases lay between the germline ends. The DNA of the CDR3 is TGTGCCAGCAGTTATCGGTGGACCGGGGAGCTGTTTTTT. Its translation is CASSYRWTGELFF.

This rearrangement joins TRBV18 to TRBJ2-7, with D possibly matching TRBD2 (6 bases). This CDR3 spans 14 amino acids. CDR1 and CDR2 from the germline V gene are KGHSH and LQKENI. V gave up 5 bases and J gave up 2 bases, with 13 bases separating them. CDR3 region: CASSSPRGAYEQYF. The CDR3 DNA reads TGTGCCAGCTCATCGCCTCGCGGGGCCTACGAGCAGTACTTC.

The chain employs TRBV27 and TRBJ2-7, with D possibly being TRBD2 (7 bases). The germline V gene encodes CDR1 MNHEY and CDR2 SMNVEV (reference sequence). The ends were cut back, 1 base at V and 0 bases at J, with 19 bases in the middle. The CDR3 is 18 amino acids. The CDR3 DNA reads TGTGCCAGCAGTTTATTAGGGGTGAGGGGGGGGACCTCCTACGAGCAGTACTTC. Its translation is CASSLLGVRGGTSYEQYF.

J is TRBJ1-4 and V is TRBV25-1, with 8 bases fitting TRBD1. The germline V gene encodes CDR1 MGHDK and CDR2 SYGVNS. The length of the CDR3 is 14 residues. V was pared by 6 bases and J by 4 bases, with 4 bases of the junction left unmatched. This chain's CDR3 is CASSGQGHNEKLFF. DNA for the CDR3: TGTGCCAGCAGCGGACAGGGCCATAATGAAAAACTGTTTTTT. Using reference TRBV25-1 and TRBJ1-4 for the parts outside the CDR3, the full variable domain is EADIYQTPRYLVIGTGKKITLECSQTMGHDKMYWYQQDPGMELHLIHYSYGVNSTEKGDLSSESTVSRIRTEHFPLTLESARPSHTSQYLCASSGQGHNEKLFFGSGTQLSVL.